This note documents a single T cell receptor (beta chain) sequence. Its antigen is unknown. No per-base quality is available; no much larger clone lies one base away. The cohort consisted of 666 healthy bone marrow donors. Cohort members were all nominally healthy when sampled, although unrecorded immune exposures were likely present. The donor was CMV seronegative and was included in the group of several hundred seronegative cohort members. Every donor gave a peripheral blood sample, and the peripheral blood mononuclear cells from that sample were used for TCR beta sequencing. Genomic DNA extraction from the blood cell samples was performed with the Qiagen DNeasy Blood Extraction Kit. The library was obtained by the immunoSEQ multiplex PCR assay. A mixture of 60 forward primers for TCR Vbeta segments and 13 reverse primers for TCR Jbeta segments was used in the multiplex PCR. A multiplex PCR assay on genomic DNA amplified the CDR3 region of rearranged TCR beta genes. Amplified TCR beta libraries were sequenced as 87-base-pair reads on the Illumina HiSeq System. On the study's bioinformatics: A later analysis counted tens of millions of unique TCR beta chains across the 640 or so repertoires, and about 10 million of these chains were shared by at least two donors. A nearest-neighbor algorithm error-corrected the raw reads and collapsed the reads into unique sequences, merging closely related sequences to remove PCR and sequencing errors. To assign V, D and J gene segments, CDR3 sequences were aligned to IMGT reference sequences. For a sequence to be retained, a match of at least six nucleotides to both a V gene segment and a J gene segment was required. A rearrangement was called productive if the CDR3 had no stop codons and remained in frame with V and J, and every other rearrangement was called non-productive. Following IMGT convention, CDR3 was defined as the stretch from the second conserved V-encoded cysteine up to the conserved J-encoded phenylalanine. The earlier analysis of about 500 of the donors excluded sequences that lacked an unambiguous match to a single V gene segment. An earlier analysis of a few hundred of the donors called V segments functional above 56.7% productive rearrangements and segregating when the between-donor standard deviation exceeded 5%. A statistical classification framework was developed to diagnose cytomegalovirus status using the catalog of TCR beta chain sequences. V and J gene assignment, in a later analysis, came from comparing TCR nucleotide sequences with IMGT/GENE-DB human TR gene sequences. In a later analysis, CDR3 sequences and most-parsimonious VDJ recombination scenarios were assigned using the TCRdist pipeline. In a later analysis, each TCR beta chain was defined by its CDR3 amino acid sequence together with its V-gene family, and reads lacking a unique V-gene family were excluded. To address suspected cross-contamination and a sequencing artifact, a later analysis removed around 600 highly shared, low-generation-probability nucleotide sequences. In a later analysis, a clonal expansion index for each public chain was calculated from normalized within-repertoire ranks of inferred template counts. In a later analysis, generation probabilities were computed with a VDJ recombination model fitted to out-of-frame rearrangements, and the resulting probabilities were checked against IGoR. In a later analysis, hypergeometric tests were used to score TCR-TCR, TCR-HLA and TCR-CMV co-occurrence, with a repertoire-size bias correction applied to TCR pairs. False discovery rates were estimated in a later analysis by permuting HLA or CMV assignments 20 times. In a later analysis, co-occurring TCRs were grouped with DBSCAN, and TCRdist sequence similarity was added when clustering was performed within HLA-allele-positive subsets. Repertoires with fewer than 30,000 or more than 120,000 public chains, plus five repertoires with anomalous nucleotide sharing, were excluded from co-occurrence clustering. Not all clones reach the TCRdb copy of this immuneACCESS table, which keeps in-frame sequences only. Checked studies attribute under half of the gap to unresolved V genes and leave the rest unexplained. That table supplies the V and J calls and clone size; D and trimming were determined from the DNA. In all, the sample holds 60,000 or so clones, and 70% to 85% of those were seen once. Clones ranked in the top ten supply approximately 1.5% of the sample.

This sample was included in a study of cytomegalovirus exposure and HLA in healthy donors (dated by TCRdb to 2016 to 2017). The study in broad terms: According to an earlier analysis of 450 to 650 of the donors, about 190 million T cells yielded roughly 110 million unique TCR beta sequences and 250 to 350 Gb of sequence data. Roughly 300 gigabases of sequencing data and around 87 million unique TCR sequences were included in an early release covering around 600 HLA-typed donors. Among the roughly 390 genotyped donors, approximately 81% belonged to the genetic ancestry cluster associated with self-reported Caucasian donors. The aim of the study was to test whether cataloging public T cell receptors could identify signatures of past pathogen exposure. The study profiled the T cell repertoires of under 700 subjects by immunosequencing and related them to cytomegalovirus serostatus. A separate validation cohort of 100 to 150 different subjects was used in addition to the approximately 640-subject first cohort. The study combined high-throughput TCR immunosequencing, statistical association of individual TCRs with disease status, and machine learning to predict cytomegalovirus infection status. A later analysis re-analyzed previously published TCR beta repertoires from 666 donors and added high-resolution HLA genotyping to study TCR occurrence patterns. The later analysis used no new phenotypic data to find candidate immune exposures, relying instead on TCR beta sequences and their occurrence across donors. To decide whether each TCR beta V gene segment behaved as functional or pseudogenic, an earlier analysis of 587 of the donors relied on high-throughput TCR beta sequencing. Donor age, sex, ethnicity and CMV serostatus were collected together with the repertoire data. A later genetic analysis used genome-wide SNP genotypes for about 65% of the 666 donors, treating that subset as a discovery cohort. All discovery cohort repertoires had been generated using a single sequencing platform. Class I and class II HLA loci were covered by the typing at four-digit resolution. Typing coverage varied by locus: about 629-640 donors for A, B, C, DRB1 and DQB1; approximately 500 for DQA1; nearly 610 for DPA1; 450 to 480 for DPB1. Because of strong linkage in the cohort, 4 to 6 DR-DQ haplotypes were treated as single units for association and clustering. Across approximately 400 genotyped donors of the cohort, an average of roughly 250,000 unique TCR beta nucleotide sequences per donor were sequenced, and roughly 17% of those sequences were non-productive.

There are 17 amino acids in the CDR3, from cysteine to phenylalanine inclusive. The sequence is cut down to CDR3 DNA, 51 bases in frame from base 1. Relative to germline, V is 1 base shorter and J is 1 base shorter, with 17 bases between their ends. In the germline V gene, CDR1 corresponds to SGHVS and CDR2 to FQNEAQ. Overall study results and their limits: In vitro tests confirmed that a few of the cytomegalovirus-associated TCR beta chains recognize cytomegalovirus antigens. Sequencing depth was assumed to be roughly uniform across donors in the presence/absence analyses, though that assumption may not hold. While some public TCRs were present in many individuals, most TCR sequences turned up only very rarely across donors. In a later genetic analysis, a missense DCLRE1C variant was associated with V-gene and J-gene trimming of TCR beta chains, and the association was replicated in an independent cohort. The cohort was sequenced for TCR beta chains only, and without alpha or paired-chain data the features that could be detected were limited. CMV serostatus was the only immune exposure information available for the cohort. In a later analysis, over 15,000 TCR beta sequences were associated with specific HLA alleles at a false discovery rate of 0.05. A later analysis found that TCR association rates varied across HLA loci, with DRB1 alleles showing the most associated TCRs and HLA-C alleles the fewest. The authors suggested that the approach could potentially be generalized to other disease states and immunological phenotypes. The 87-base-pair reads could not distinguish some IMGT-functional V segments, including TRBV6-2 and TRBV6-3, so those segments were excluded. Correlated functional status among segregating V segments might reflect linkage disequilibrium, but an unknown experimental factor could not be ruled out. The classifier was reported to diagnose cytomegalovirus status with high specificity and sensitivity in both the original cohort and the validation cohort. A group of highly shared sequence variants was considered likely to be a technical artifact of the sequencing pipeline. A later genetic analysis reported fewer N-insertions in productive TCRs among donors in an Asian-associated ancestry cluster than the roughly 700-donor mean. A further reported finding was that TCR beta sequences accurately predicted the HLA-A and HLA-B alleles for most subjects in the first cohort. The earlier analysis of 587 of the donors excluded some 16 rarely observed V segments, including chromosome 9 orphons, because counts were too low. An earlier analysis of approximately 570 of the donors showed that most TCR beta V segments appeared in productive rearrangements either about 87% or about 30% of the time, which broadly matched IMGT annotations. Because HLA typing was unavailable for some donors at each locus, only the typed subset was used in association tests. Compared with equally common non-associated chains, HLA-associated TCR beta chains in a later analysis were more clonally expanded and had lower generation probabilities. Assigning TCR associations to individual alleles was difficult when HLA alleles, especially DR and DQ, strongly co-occurred. In a later analysis, most CMV-associated TCR beta chains were found to appear HLA-restricted, with HLA associations seemingly driven largely by CMV exposure. According to a later analysis, parvovirus B19, influenza, CMV and Epstein-Barr virus appeared linked to several top co-occurrence clusters. In the study, about 150 TCR beta chains were listed as associated with cytomegalovirus.

This receptor was obtained from a middle-aged man in good health and CMV-seronegative. The sequencing sample was made of PBMCs. The sequence joins TRBV7-8 to TRBJ2-7; TRBD2 is possibly the D segment (7 matching bases). The CDR3 region: CASSLGMGRGSSYEQYF. The nucleotides read TGTGCCAGCAGCTTAGGTATGGGGAGGGGGTCTTCCTACGAGCAGTACTTC.